This T cell receptor beta chain was obtained from a study of T cells in Graves' hyperthyroidism and ophthalmopathy. Points from the study as a whole: A median 6.5 months before onset, the model predicted ophthalmopathy.

The CDR3 spans 12 residues. V lost 3 bases to trimming and J lost 5 bases, with 10 bases between them. The germline V gene has CDR1 GTSNPN and CDR2 SVGIG (reference sequence). RNA transcripts gave rise to amplified TCR beta CDR3 regions. First-round RT-PCR targeting the TCR CDR3 was performed with the HTBI primer set. TCRdb re-called the multiplex PCR reads through MiXCR, storing one row per CDR3 protein. The sample consists of roughly 510,000 distinct CDR3 sequences, less than 25% of them appearing once. Absence of ophthalmopathy progression within 18 months defined stable Graves' hyperthyroidism. Remarks on this clonotype: Its antigen is not identified.

Specimen: blood. This receptor was taken from a man aged 18 to 30 with Graves' hyperthyroidism. This sequence joins TRBV30 and TRBJ2-5; D ambiguous. The CDR3 sequence: CAWSPGSETQYF. The CDR3 DNA is TGTGCCTGGAGCCCCGGTTCGGAGACCCAGTACTTC.